Shown below are 14 T cell receptor beta chains from a single sample sequenced in a study of cytomegalovirus exposure and HLA in healthy donors. The primer mix had 60 Vbeta and 13 Jbeta primers. This table comes from immunoSEQ multiplex PCR, and its TCRdb copy is limited to in-frame clones, with some not included. This sample has roughly 190,000 clones, with 77% found just once. Specimen: PBMCs. Receptors originate from a female donor in good health and CMV-seronegative.

This sequence joins TRBV6-6 and TRBJ1-2; no definite D call. The CDR3 runs to 13 residues. The germline V gene has CDR1 MNHNY and CDR2 SVGAGI (reference sequence). V was cut by 2 bases and J by 6 bases, with 10 bases left in between. CDR3 sequence: CASSYVRSDGYTF. The CDR3 coding sequence is TGTGCCAGCAGTTACGTGCGATCTGATGGCTACACCTTC.

Remarks on this clone: Germline is not matched at one junction end, which may reflect a read error. The V and J genes are TRBV5-4 and TRBJ1-2, with 7 bases identical to TRBD1. Per the germline V gene, CDR1 is SGHNT and CDR2 is YYREEE (reference sequence). This CDR3 contains 14 residues. The CDR3 bases are TGTGCCAGCAGATTGGAGGGGGCTTCCTATGGCTACACCTTC. Its protein product is CASRLEGASYGYTF.

This clone has a single count. This CDR3 is also generated by other DNA sequences in the sample. The rearrangement links TRBV7-9 to TRBJ1-1, with a possible D match to TRBD1 (6 bases). The CDR3 sequence is 13 residues long. CDR1 is SEHNR, CDR2 FQNEAQ, per germline (reference sequence). Trimming cost V 4 bases and J 0 bases, with 6 bases left between them. As DNA, the CDR3 is TGTGCCAGCAGCTGGACAGTGAACACTGAAGCTTTCTTT. It is translated as CASSWTVNTEAFF. Drawing the rest from reference TRBV7-9 and TRBJ1-1, the complete variable domain is DTGVSQNPRHKITKRGQNVTFRCDPISEHNRLYWYRQTLGQGPEFLTYFQNEAQLEKSRLLSDRFSAERPKGSFSTLEIQRTEQGDSAMYLCASSWTVNTEAFFGQGTRLTVV.

In its sample, this clone was seen a few times. The CDR3 loop is CASSPASSYEQYF. The DNA of the CDR3 is TGTGCCAGCAGCCCAGCTAGCTCCTACGAGCAGTACTTC. The V gene is TRBV5-6, the J gene TRBJ2-5; no clear D gene. The DNA end is a closer match to TRBJ2-7, so the J assignment may be wrong. The CDR3 is 13 amino acids. Germline V gene data show CDR1 as SGHDT and CDR2 as YYEEEE.

The chain recombines TRBV14 with TRBJ2-7, with TRBD1 matching over 9 bases. Germline lookup yields CDR1 SGHDN and CDR2 FVKESK. The CDR3 extends over 16 amino acids. J gave up 0 bases and V 6 bases, and 9 bases lay outside the gene matches. CDR3 sequence reads: CASRRTGAYSSYEQYF. The CDR3 DNA follows: TGTGCCAGCAGGCGGACAGGGGCTTATTCCTCCTACGAGCAGTACTTC.

The V gene is TRBV5-6, the J gene TRBJ2-5; TRBD1 aligns across 8 bases. The trim removed 4 bases at V and 4 bases at J, leaving 6 bases unmatched. This CDR3 region has 14 residues. CDR1 and CDR2 (germline): SGHDT, YYEEEE. The CDR3, as DNA: TGTGCCAGCAGCACGGGACAGGAAGGAGAGACCCAGTACTTC. Translating gives CASSTGQEGETQYF.

The chain employs TRBV6-5 and TRBJ2-7, with TRBD2 matching over 11 bases. Germline V gene data show CDR1 as MNHEY and CDR2 as SVGAGI. V shed 5 bases, J shed 6 bases, and the junction held 9 bases outside the gene matches. This CDR3 is built from 15 residues. The CDR3 DNA reads as TGTGCCAGCAGTCAATTAGCGGGAGGGCCGGTCGAGCAGTACTTC. The encoded protein is CASSQLAGGPVEQYF.

The rearrangement links TRBV7-2 to TRBJ2-2, with 11 bases aligning to TRBD2. J lost 4 bases, V lost 8 bases, and 6 bases had no gene match. The germline V gene has CDR1 SGHTA and CDR2 FQGNSA. The CDR3 sequence is 15 residues long. CDR3 sequence: CASHKTSGITGELFF. CDR3 bases: TGTGCCAGCCATAAGACTAGCGGGATCACCGGGGAGCTGTTTTTT.

This rearrangement joins TRBV5-6 to TRBJ1-1, with D tentatively TRBD1 (5 bases). This CDR3 spans 13 amino acids. With 2 bases removed from V and 1 base from J, the gap between germline ends came to 6 bases. Looked up from germline, CDR1 is SGHDT and CDR2 is YYEEEE. CDR3 sequence reads: CASSFQGNTEAFF. As DNA, the CDR3 is TGTGCCAGCAGCTTTCAGGGGAACACTGAAGCTTTCTTT.

This clone was detected only once. This chain links TRBV7-2 with TRBJ2-5; 7 bases line up with TRBD2. The CDR3 spans 15 residues. Germline loops: CDR1 SGHTA, CDR2 FQGNSA. Germline trimming cut 4 bases from V and 3 bases from J; bases unmatched to any gene: 8. The CDR3 coding sequence is TGTGCCAGCAGCTCGATCTTTGCGGGGGAAGAGACCCAGTACTTC. This sequence encodes CASSSIFAGEETQYF.

The J gene is TRBJ1-2, the V gene TRBV13; weak D call: TRBD1 (6 bases). The CDR3 is 16 residues long. The V end lost 2 bases, the J end lost 4 bases, and 17 bases lay between the germline ends. Per the germline V gene, CDR1 is PRHDT and CDR2 is FYEKMQ (reference sequence). CDR3 region: CASSLLGAGDLYGYTF. In DNA, the CDR3 is TGTGCCAGCAGCTTACTGGGGGCAGGGGACCTCTATGGCTACACCTTC. The whole variable domain, filled in from reference TRBV13 and TRBJ1-2, reads AAGVIQSPRHLIKEKRETATLKCYPIPRHDTVYWYQQGPGQDPQFLISFYEKMQSDKGSIPDRFSAQQFSDYHSELNMSSLELGDSALYFCASSLLGAGDLYGYTFGSGTRLTVV.

J is TRBJ1-5 and V is TRBV30; perhaps TRBD1 as D (6 bases). The CDR3 runs 13 residues. The V gene lost 3 bases and the J gene lost 11 bases, with 17 bases spanning the gap. Per the germline V gene, CDR1 is GTSNPN and CDR2 is SVGIG (reference sequence). The CDR3 loop reads CAWRGTGHPAQHF. For the CDR3, the DNA is TGTGCCTGGAGGGGAACGGGACACCCGGCCCAGCATTTT.

DNA for the CDR3: TGTGCCAGTAACGGAGGACGCAGTCCACCCGATACGCAGTATTTT. This translates into CASNGGRSPPDTQYF. The chain carries TRBV19 and TRBJ2-3; D perhaps matches TRBD2 (5 bases). Germline values: CDR1 LNHDA, CDR2 SQIVND (reference sequence). Trimming took 7 bases from V and 6 from J, leaving 20 bases between them. This CDR3 is built from 15 residues. The entire variable domain, with the rest obtained from reference TRBV19 and TRBJ2-3, is as follows: DGGITQSPKYLFRKEGQNVTLSCEQNLNHDAMYWYRQDPGQGLRLIYYSQIVNDFQKGDIAEGYSVSREKKESFPLTVTSAQKNPTAFYLCASNGGRSPPDTQYFGPGTRLTVL.

The chain carries TRBV9 and TRBJ2-3; TRBD1 aligns across 7 bases. CDR3 size: 15 residues. Germline loops: CDR1 SGDLS, CDR2 YYNGEE. J was trimmed by 4 bases and V by 0 bases; bases with no gene match: 5. The CDR3 sequence: CASSVVEGAADTQYF. The DNA of the CDR3 is TGTGCCAGCAGCGTAGTAGAGGGGGCTGCAGATACGCAGTATTTT. The whole variable domain, filled in from reference TRBV9 and TRBJ2-3, reads DSGVTQTPKHLITATGQRVTLRCSPRSGDLSVYWYQQSLDQGLQFLIQYYNGEERAKGNILERFSAQQFPDLHSELNLSSLELGDSALYFCASSVVEGAADTQYFGPGTRLTVL.